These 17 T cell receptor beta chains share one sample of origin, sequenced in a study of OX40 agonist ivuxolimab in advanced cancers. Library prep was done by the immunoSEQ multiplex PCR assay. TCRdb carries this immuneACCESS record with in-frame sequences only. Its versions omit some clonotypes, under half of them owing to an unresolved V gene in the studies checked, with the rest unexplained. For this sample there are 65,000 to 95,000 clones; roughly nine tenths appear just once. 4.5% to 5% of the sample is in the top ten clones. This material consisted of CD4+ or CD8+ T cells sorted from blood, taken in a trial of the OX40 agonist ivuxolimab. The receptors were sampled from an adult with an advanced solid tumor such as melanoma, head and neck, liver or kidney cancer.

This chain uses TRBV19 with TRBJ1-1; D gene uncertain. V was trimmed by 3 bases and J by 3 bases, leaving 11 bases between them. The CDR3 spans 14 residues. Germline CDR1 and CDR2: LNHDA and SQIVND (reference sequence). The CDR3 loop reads CASSIRGRDTEAFF. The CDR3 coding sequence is TGTGCCAGTAGTATCCGGGGTCGGGACACTGAAGCTTTCTTT.

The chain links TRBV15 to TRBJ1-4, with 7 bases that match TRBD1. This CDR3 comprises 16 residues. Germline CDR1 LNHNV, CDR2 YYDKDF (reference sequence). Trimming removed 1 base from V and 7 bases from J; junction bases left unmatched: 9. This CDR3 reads CATSRATRGRSEKLFF. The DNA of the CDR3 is TGTGCCACCAGCAGAGCCACGAGGGGGCGAAGTGAAAAACTGTTTTTT.

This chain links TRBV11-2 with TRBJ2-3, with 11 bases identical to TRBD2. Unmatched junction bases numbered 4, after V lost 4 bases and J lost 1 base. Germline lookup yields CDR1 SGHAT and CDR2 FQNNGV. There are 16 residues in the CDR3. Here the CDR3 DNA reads TGTGCCAGCAGCTCGAGACTAGCGGGACGCACAGATACGCAGTATTTT. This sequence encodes CASSSRLAGRTDTQYF.

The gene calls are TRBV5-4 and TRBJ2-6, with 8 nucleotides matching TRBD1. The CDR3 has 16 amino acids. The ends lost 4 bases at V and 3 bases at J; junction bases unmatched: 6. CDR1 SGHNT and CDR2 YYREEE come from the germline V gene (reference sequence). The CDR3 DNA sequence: TGTGCCAGCAGCACGACAGGGACAGGTGGGGCCAACGTCCTGACTTTC. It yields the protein CASSTTGTGGANVLTF.

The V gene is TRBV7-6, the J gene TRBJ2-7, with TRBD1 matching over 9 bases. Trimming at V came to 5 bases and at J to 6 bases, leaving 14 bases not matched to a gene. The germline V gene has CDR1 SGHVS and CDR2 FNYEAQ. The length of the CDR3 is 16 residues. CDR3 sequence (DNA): TGTGCCAGCAGCACTCGCCCGGGACAGGGTTTTGTCGAGCAGTACTTC. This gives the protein CASSTRPGQGFVEQYF.

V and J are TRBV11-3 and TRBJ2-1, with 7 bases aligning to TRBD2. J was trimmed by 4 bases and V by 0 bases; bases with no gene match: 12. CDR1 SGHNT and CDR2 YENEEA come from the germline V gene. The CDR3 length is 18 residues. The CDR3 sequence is CASSLDGVAGRQYNEQFF. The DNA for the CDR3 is TGTGCCAGCAGCTTAGATGGAGTAGCGGGTCGCCAATACAATGAGCAGTTCTTC.

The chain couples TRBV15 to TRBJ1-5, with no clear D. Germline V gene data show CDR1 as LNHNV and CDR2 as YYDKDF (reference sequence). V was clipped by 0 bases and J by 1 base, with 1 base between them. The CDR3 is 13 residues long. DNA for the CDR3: TGTGCCACCAGCAGAGAGAGCAATCAGCCCCAGCATTTT. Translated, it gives CATSRESNQPQHF.

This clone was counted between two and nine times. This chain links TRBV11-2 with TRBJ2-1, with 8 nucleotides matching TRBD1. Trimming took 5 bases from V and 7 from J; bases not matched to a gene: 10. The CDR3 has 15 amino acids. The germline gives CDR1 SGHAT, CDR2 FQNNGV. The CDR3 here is CASSPGTGGWNEQFF. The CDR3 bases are TGTGCCAGCAGCCCCGGGACAGGAGGGTGGAATGAGCAGTTCTTC.

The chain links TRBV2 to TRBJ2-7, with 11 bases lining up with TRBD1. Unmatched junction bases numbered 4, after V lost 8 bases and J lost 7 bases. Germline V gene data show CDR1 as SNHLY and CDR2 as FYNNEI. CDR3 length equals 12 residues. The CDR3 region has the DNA TGTGCCAGCGGACAGGGGGCAGGGGAGCAGTACTTC. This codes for CASGQGAGEQYF.

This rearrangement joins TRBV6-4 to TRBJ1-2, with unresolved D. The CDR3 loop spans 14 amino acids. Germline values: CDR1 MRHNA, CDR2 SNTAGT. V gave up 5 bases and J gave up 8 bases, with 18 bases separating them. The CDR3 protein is CASSPGAARVGYTF. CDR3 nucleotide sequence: TGTGCCAGCAGTCCCGGTGCAGCTAGGGTAGGCTACACCTTC.

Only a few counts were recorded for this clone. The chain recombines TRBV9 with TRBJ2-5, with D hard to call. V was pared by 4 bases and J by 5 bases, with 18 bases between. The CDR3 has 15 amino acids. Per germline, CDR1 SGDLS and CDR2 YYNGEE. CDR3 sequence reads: CASSSGSARSETQYF. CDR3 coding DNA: TGTGCCAGCAGCTCCGGGTCAGCCCGATCGGAGACCCAGTACTTC. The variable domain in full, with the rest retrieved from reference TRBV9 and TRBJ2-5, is DSGVTQTPKHLITATGQRVTLRCSPRSGDLSVYWYQQSLDQGLQFLIQYYNGEERAKGNILERFSAQQFPDLHSELNLSSLELGDSALYFCASSSGSARSETQYFGPGTRLLVL.

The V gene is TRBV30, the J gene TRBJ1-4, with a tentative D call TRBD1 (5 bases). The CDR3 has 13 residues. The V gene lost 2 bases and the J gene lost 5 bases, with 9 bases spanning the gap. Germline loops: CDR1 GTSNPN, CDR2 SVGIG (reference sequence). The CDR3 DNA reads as TGTGCCTGGAGTCGGGGGGGGAATGAAAAACTGTTTTTT. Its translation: CAWSRGGNEKLFF.

CDR3 in DNA: TGTGCCAGCAGTTACAGGGGACAGGGGACCACAGATACGCAGTATTTT. Protein sequence: CASSYRGQGTTDTQYF. The chain joins TRBV6-5 to TRBJ2-3, with TRBD1 identical over 10 bases. Germline CDR1 is MNHEY and CDR2 is SVGAGI. The CDR3 runs 16 residues. V gave up 2 bases and J gave up 2 bases; unmatched junction bases: 4.

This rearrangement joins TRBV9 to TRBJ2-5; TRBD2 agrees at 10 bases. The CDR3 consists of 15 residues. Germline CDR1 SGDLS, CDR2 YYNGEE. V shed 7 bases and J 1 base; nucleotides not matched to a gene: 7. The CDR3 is CASSGGLAVQETQYF. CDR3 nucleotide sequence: TGTGCCAGCTCGGGAGGACTAGCGGTCCAAGAGACCCAGTACTTC.

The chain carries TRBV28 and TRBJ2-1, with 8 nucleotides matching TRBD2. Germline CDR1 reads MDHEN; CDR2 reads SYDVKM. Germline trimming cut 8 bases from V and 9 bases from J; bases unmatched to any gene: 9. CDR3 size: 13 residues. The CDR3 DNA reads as TGTGCCAGCCGCCCGGGAGGGGTCACTGAGCAGTTCTTC. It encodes CASRPGGVTEQFF.

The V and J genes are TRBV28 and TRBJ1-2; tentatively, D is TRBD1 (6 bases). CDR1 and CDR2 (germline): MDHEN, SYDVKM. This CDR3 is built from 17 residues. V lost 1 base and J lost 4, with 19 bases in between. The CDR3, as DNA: TGTGCCAGCAGTTTATTACAGAATCAGCAGGACAGCTATGGCTACACCTTC. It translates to CASSLLQNQQDSYGYTF.

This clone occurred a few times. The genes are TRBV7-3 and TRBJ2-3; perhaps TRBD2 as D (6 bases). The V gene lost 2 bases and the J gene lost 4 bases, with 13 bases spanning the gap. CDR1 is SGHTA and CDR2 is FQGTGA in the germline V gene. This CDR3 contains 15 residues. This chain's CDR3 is CASSLGGGWADTQYF. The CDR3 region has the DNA TGTGCCAGCAGCTTAGGGGGAGGCTGGGCAGATACGCAGTATTTT. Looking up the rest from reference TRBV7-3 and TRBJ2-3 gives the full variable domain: GAGVSQTPSNKVTEKGKYVELRCDPISGHTALYWYRQSLGQGPEFLIYFQGTGAADDSGLPNDRFFAVRPEGSVSTLKIQRTERGDSAVYLCASSLGGGWADTQYFGPGTRLTVL.